These 27 T cell receptor beta chains were all obtained from the same sample, sequenced in a study of graft-versus-host responses after intestinal transplantation. These TCRs are of unknown antigen specificity. The repertoire was sequenced with immunoSEQ multiplex PCR; TCRdb's copy has only in-frame clones and lacks some. The table includes roughly 50,000 clones, approximately 91% detected once. The starting material was unstimulated CD4+ T cells sorted from spleen or lymph node cells, obtained before transplant. The origin of the receptors is a human donor who was the organ donor for an intestinal transplant.

This clone appeared a single time. The chain recombines TRBV28 with TRBJ2-3; TRBD1 matches at 8 bases. Germline V gene lookup returns CDR1 MDHEN and CDR2 SYDVKM. The CDR3 contains 15 residues. V lost 6 bases, J lost 4 bases, and 9 bases stayed unmatched. The CDR3 region is CASRPSRTGPDTQYF. The CDR3 DNA sequence: TGTGCCAGCAGACCCTCCCGGACAGGGCCAGATACGCAGTATTTT.

The chain links TRBV9 to TRBJ1-3, with 8 bases aligning to TRBD1. Germline CDR1 reads SGDLS; CDR2 reads YYNGEE. J lost 2 bases, V lost 3 bases, and 1 base had no gene match. The CDR3 spans 14 residues. Written as DNA, the CDR3 is TGTGCCAGCAGCGCAGGGGGCGCTGGAAACACCATATATTTT. Protein: CASSAGGAGNTIYF.

The genes are TRBV7-2 and TRBJ1-2; 9 nucleotides agree with TRBD1. Germline V CDR1 and CDR2: SGHTA, FQGNSA. The CDR3 length is 13 residues. The V and J ends lost 5 bases and 4 bases, in that order; junction bases with no gene match: 2. Here the CDR3 DNA reads TGTGCCAGCAGCATACAGGGGGCCTATGGCTACACCTTC. It codes for CASSIQGAYGYTF.

This sequence joins TRBV7-6 and TRBJ2-1; D gene ambiguous. The V and J ends lost 0 bases and 2 bases respectively, with 2 bases between them. The CDR3 is 13 amino acids. Germline CDR1 SGHVS, CDR2 FNYEAQ. CDR3: CASSLAPYNEQFF. DNA for the CDR3: TGTGCCAGCAGCTTAGCCCCCTACAATGAGCAGTTCTTC.

V usage is TRBV7-2 and J usage is TRBJ2-3; D is undetermined. V shed 0 bases and J shed 1 base, with 14 bases lying between them. Germline CDR1 and CDR2: SGHTA and FQGNSA. This CDR3 has 17 residues. The CDR3 reads CASSLAPVHGGTDTQYF. The CDR3 DNA follows: TGTGCCAGCAGCTTAGCCCCAGTACATGGAGGCACAGATACGCAGTATTTT.

This clone was counted between two and nine times. This chain uses TRBV5-4 with TRBJ2-7, with 7 positions matching TRBD1. J lost 3 bases, V lost 3 bases, and 9 bases had no gene match. Germline values: CDR1 SGHNT, CDR2 YYREEE (reference sequence). The CDR3 runs 15 residues. The CDR3 nucleotides are TGTGCCAGCAGCTCCGACAGGGAACTTTACTACGAGCAGTACTTC. This translates into CASSSDRELYYEQYF.

On this clone itself: Distinct nucleotide sequences in the sample also encode this CDR3. The J gene is TRBJ1-1, the V gene TRBV7-2, with D possibly TRBD1 on 5 matching bases. Germline CDR1 and CDR2: SGHTA and FQGNSA. The CDR3 sequence is 13 residues long. V was shortened by 2 bases and J by 1 base, with 5 bases between the two germline ends. CDR3 nucleotides: TGTGCCAGCAGCTTAACAGGGAACACTGAAGCTTTCTTT. Its protein product is CASSLTGNTEAFF.

A single count supports this clone. V is TRBV11-2 and J is TRBJ1-3; 8 bases are a match to TRBD1. The CDR3 extends over 16 amino acids. Trimming cost V 5 bases and J 2 bases; bases outside gene matches: 8. The V gene's germline CDR1 is SGHAT and CDR2 FQNNGV. The CDR3 loop reads CASSPRTGPPGNTIYF. CDR3 nucleotides: TGTGCCAGCAGCCCCCGGACAGGGCCTCCTGGAAACACCATATATTTT.

The J gene is TRBJ2-7, the V gene TRBV4-2; TRBD2 matches 10 bases. Germline CDR1 reads LGHNA; CDR2 reads YNFKEQ. After removal of 1 base from V and 0 bases from J, the junction contained 0 bases not matched to a gene. The CDR3 loop spans 15 amino acids. CDR3 nucleotides: TGTGCCAGCAGCCAAGCTAGCGGGAGCTCCTACGAGCAGTACTTC. Protein: CASSQASGSSYEQYF.

The CDR3 DNA follows: TGTGCCAGCAGTAAACTAGCGGGAGATAATGAGCAGTTCTTC. It translates to CASSKLAGDNEQFF. This rearrangement joins TRBV6-5 to TRBJ2-1; 11 bases agree with TRBD2. After removal of 5 bases from V and 7 bases from J, the junction contained 4 bases not matched to a gene. The CDR3 length is 14 residues. CDR1 MNHEY and CDR2 SVGAGI come from the germline V gene.

The gene calls are TRBV7-2 and TRBJ2-3; D possibly corresponds to TRBD2 (6 bases). The CDR3 length is 15 residues. Trimming removed 5 bases at V and 1 base at J, with 13 bases between. Germline V CDR1 and CDR2: SGHTA, FQGNSA. Here the CDR3 reads CASSPPGVGTDTQYF. The CDR3 nucleotides read TGTGCCAGCAGCCCTCCGGGAGTTGGCACAGATACGCAGTATTTT.

The chain carries TRBV6-6 and TRBJ2-5; D may match TRBD1 or TRBD2 (5 bases each). Between the trimmed V and J ends, which lost 0 bases and 4 bases, there was a span of 12 bases. CDR1 and CDR2 (germline): MNHNY, SVGAGI (reference sequence). CDR3 length equals 15 residues. CDR3 DNA sequence: TGTGCCAGCAGTTACTCGAGGGGATTGGGAGAGACCCAGTACTTC. Residues: CASSYSRGLGETQYF.

The rearrangement uses TRBV5-4 and TRBJ2-3, with 10 nucleotides matching TRBD1. In germline, CDR1 is SGHNT, CDR2 YYREEE (reference sequence). V shed 4 bases and J 3 bases; nucleotides not matched to a gene: 5. The CDR3 runs to 15 residues. CDR3 amino acids: CASSPRQGATDTQYF. DNA of the CDR3: TGTGCCAGCAGCCCGAGACAGGGGGCGACAGATACGCAGTATTTT.

The rearrangement links TRBV5-8 to TRBJ2-1, with D possibly being TRBD2 (5 bases). CDR1 and CDR2 (germline): SGHTS, YDEGEE. The germline V and J ends were trimmed by 6 bases and 3 bases, with 16 bases remaining between them. The CDR3 has 15 amino acids. The DNA for the CDR3 is TGTGCCAGCACCACGGACGGGAAAATCTACAATGAGCAGTTCTTC. It yields the protein CASTTDGKIYNEQFF.

This chain links TRBV4-2 with TRBJ2-1; 15 nucleotides line up with TRBD2. With V trimmed by 1 base and J by 7 bases, 5 bases remained unmatched. The CDR3 runs to 17 residues. CDR1 and CDR2 from the germline V gene are LGHNA and YNFKEQ. Here the CDR3 DNA reads TGTGCCAGCAGCCAAGTTGGACTAGCGGGAGGGGTGAATGAGCAGTTCTTC. Translating gives CASSQVGLAGGVNEQFF.

There are a few counts of this clone. The V and J genes are TRBV6-5 and TRBJ1-1; perhaps TRBD1 as D (5 bases). V lost 11 bases and J 5 bases, leaving 18 bases between the germline ends. Germline values: CDR1 MNHEY, CDR2 SVGAGI. The CDR3 sequence is 13 residues long. The DNA for the CDR3 is TGTGCCTCGAATCGGGGGGTGGGGACTGAAGCTTTCTTT. Residues: CASNRGVGTEAFF.

This sequence joins TRBV10-3 and TRBJ2-1, with a possible D match to TRBD1 (5 bases). In germline, CDR1 is ENHRY, CDR2 SYGVKD. Trimming pared 4 bases from V and 7 bases from J, leaving 8 bases between. The CDR3 has 12 amino acids. The CDR3 sequence is CAISGQGNEQFF. The DNA for the CDR3 is TGTGCCATCAGTGGGCAGGGTAATGAGCAGTTCTTC.

In its sample, this clone was seen once. V is TRBV7-8 and J is TRBJ2-5; the match to TRBD2 covers 7 bases. Germline CDR1 SGHVS, CDR2 FQNEAQ. The CDR3 contains 16 residues. V was clipped by 5 bases and J by 1 base; unmatched bases: 10. DNA of the CDR3: TGTGCCAGCAGCCCCCGGACTAGTATCCCCCAAGAGACCCAGTACTTC. Amino acid sequence: CASSPRTSIPQETQYF. The variable domain in full, completed from reference TRBV7-8 and TRBJ2-5, reads GAGVSQSPRYKVAKRGQDVALRCDPISGHVSLFWYQQALGQGPEFLTYFQNEAQLDKSGLPSDRFFAERPEGSVSTLKIQRTQQEDSAVYLCASSPRTSIPQETQYFGPGTRLLVL.

The chain has TRBV2 and TRBJ1-1, with a weak D call TRBD1 (5 bases). The CDR3 is 14 amino acids. The germline gives CDR1 SNHLY, CDR2 FYNNEI. V lost 4 bases and J lost 4, with 13 bases in between. CDR3 nucleotide sequence: TGTGCCAGCAGTGGGGCAGGGAGTGGCACTGAAGCTTTCTTT. Translating it yields CASSGAGSGTEAFF.

The chain carries TRBV7-8 and TRBJ2-3; 14 nucleotides agree with TRBD2. This CDR3 has 17 residues. Trimming at V came to 4 bases and at J to 2 bases, leaving 5 bases not matched to a gene. Germline CDR1 and CDR2: SGHVS and FQNEAQ. In DNA, the CDR3 is TGTGCCAGCAGCTACCCGGGACTAGCGGGAGTCACAGATACGCAGTATTTT. It is translated as CASSYPGLAGVTDTQYF.

The chain links TRBV19 to TRBJ2-3, with 9 bases matching TRBD1. CDR3 size: 15 residues. The trim removed 4 bases at V and 3 bases at J, leaving 5 bases unmatched. The germline V gene has CDR1 LNHDA and CDR2 SQIVND (reference sequence). The CDR3 DNA reads TGTGCCAGTAGTACCGGGACAGGGTCGACAGATACGCAGTATTTT. This encodes CASSTGTGSTDTQYF.

V gene TRBV7-9 combines with J gene TRBJ2-5; 9 bases are a match to TRBD1. This CDR3 contains 15 residues. Germline-derived CDR1 and CDR2 are SEHNR and FQNEAQ (reference sequence). V gave up 5 bases and J gave up 1 base; unmatched junction bases: 5. CDR3 loop: CASSDGQGLQETQYF. The CDR3 region has the DNA TGTGCCAGCAGCGATGGACAGGGGCTCCAAGAGACCCAGTACTTC.

The chain carries TRBV4-2 and TRBJ2-6; the D gene is possibly TRBD1 (6 bases). There are 15 residues in the CDR3. Germline V lookup: CDR1 LGHNA, CDR2 YNFKEQ. The V end lost 4 bases, the J end lost 8 bases, and 15 bases lay between the germline ends. The CDR3 here is CASSRSDSGTNVLTF. CDR3 sequence (DNA): TGTGCCAGCAGCCGATCGGACAGTGGAACCAACGTCCTGACTTTC.

The chain combines TRBV6-1 with TRBJ2-1; weak D call: TRBD2 (6 bases). With 7 bases removed from V and 8 bases from J, the gap between germline ends came to 21 bases. The CDR3 loop spans 15 amino acids. Germline values: CDR1 MNHNS, CDR2 SASEGT. CDR3: CASTIVVSGVDEQFF. Here the CDR3 DNA reads TGTGCCAGCACTATCGTAGTGTCGGGAGTCGATGAGCAGTTCTTC.

The V and J genes are TRBV9 and TRBJ2-3; TRBD2 aligns across 8 bases. V was pared by 0 bases and J by 2 bases, with 5 bases of the junction left unmatched. The CDR3 extends over 16 amino acids. Germline V gene data show CDR1 as SGDLS and CDR2 as YYNGEE. The CDR3 sequence is CASSVGTSRDTDTQYF. CDR3 bases: TGTGCCAGCAGCGTAGGGACTAGCAGAGACACAGATACGCAGTATTTT.

This clone occurred once. This chain joins TRBV7-2 and TRBJ2-1; TRBD2 matches 11 bases. CDR3 length: 16 residues. From germline, CDR1 is SGHTA and CDR2 FQGNSA. Losses at the gene ends were 0 bases for V and 4 bases for J; bases not matched to a gene: 2. The CDR3 sequence: CASSLAGLAVYNEQFF. CDR3 coding DNA: TGTGCCAGCAGCTTAGCGGGACTAGCGGTGTACAATGAGCAGTTCTTC.

The rearrangement joins TRBV4-2 to TRBJ2-1; D gene unclear. V was cut by 1 base and J by 0 bases, with 13 bases left in between. Germline lookup yields CDR1 LGHNA and CDR2 YNFKEQ. The CDR3 runs to 17 residues. The CDR3 DNA reads as TGTGCCAGCAGCCAAGCTCAGGCGCCCTACTCCTACAATGAGCAGTTCTTC. Translated, it gives CASSQAQAPYSYNEQFF.